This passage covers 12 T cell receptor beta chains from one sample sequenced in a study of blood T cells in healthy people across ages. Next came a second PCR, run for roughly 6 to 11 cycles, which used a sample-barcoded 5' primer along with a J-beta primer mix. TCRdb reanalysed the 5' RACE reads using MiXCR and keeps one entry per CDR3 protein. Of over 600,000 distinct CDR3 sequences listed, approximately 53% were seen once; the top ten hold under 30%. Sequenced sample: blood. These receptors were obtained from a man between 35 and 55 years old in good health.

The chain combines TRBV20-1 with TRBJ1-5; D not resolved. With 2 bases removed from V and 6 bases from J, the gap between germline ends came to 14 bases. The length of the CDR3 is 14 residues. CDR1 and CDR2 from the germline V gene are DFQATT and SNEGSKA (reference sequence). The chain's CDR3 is CSARNTETLQPQHF. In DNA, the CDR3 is TGCAGTGCTAGAAATACCGAGACCCTTCAGCCCCAGCATTTT.

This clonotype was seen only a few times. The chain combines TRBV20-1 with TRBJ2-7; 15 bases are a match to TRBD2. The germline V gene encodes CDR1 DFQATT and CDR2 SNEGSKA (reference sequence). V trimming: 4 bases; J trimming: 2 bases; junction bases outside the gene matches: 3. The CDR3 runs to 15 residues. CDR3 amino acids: CSATGLAGGTYEQYF. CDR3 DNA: TGCAGTGCTACGGGACTAGCGGGAGGAACCTACGAGCAGTACTTC.

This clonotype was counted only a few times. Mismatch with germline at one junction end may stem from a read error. Here the CDR3 DNA reads TGTGTCAGCCGTCGAGGGGACGGCGGGACCTATGGCGAGCAGTACTTC. Translating it yields CVSRRGDGGTYGEQYF. The chain couples TRBV5-5 to TRBJ2-7, with D maybe TRBD2 (6 bases). The germline CDR1 and CDR2 sequences are SGHKS and YYEKEE (reference sequence). This CDR3 comprises 16 residues.

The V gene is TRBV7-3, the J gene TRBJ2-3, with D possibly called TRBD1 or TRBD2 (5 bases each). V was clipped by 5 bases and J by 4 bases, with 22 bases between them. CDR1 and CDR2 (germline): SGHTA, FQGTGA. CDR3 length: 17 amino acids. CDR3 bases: TGTGCCAGCAGCGGGACGGCAGGGAAGGTTGCGGCAGATACGCAGTATTTT. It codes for CASSGTAGKVAADTQYF.

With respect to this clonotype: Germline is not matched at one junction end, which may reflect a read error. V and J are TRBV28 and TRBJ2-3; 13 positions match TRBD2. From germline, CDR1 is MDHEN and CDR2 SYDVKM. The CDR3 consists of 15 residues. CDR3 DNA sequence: TGCGCCAGCAGGAGCCAGGGACTAGCGGGGATTACGCAGTATTTT. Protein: CASRSQGLAGITQYF.

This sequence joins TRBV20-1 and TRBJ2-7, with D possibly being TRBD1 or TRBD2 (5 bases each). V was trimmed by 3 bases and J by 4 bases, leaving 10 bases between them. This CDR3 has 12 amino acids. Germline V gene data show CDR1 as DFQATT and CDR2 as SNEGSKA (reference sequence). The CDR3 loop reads CSASPGTYEQYF. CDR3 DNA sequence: TGCAGTGCTAGTCCAGGGACGTACGAGCAGTACTTC.

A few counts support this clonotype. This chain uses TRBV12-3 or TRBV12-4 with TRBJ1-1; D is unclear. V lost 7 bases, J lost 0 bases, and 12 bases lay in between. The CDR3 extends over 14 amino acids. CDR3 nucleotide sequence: TGTGCCAGCACTCCATCCGGGATGAACACTGAAGCTTTCTTT. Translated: CASTPSGMNTEAFF.

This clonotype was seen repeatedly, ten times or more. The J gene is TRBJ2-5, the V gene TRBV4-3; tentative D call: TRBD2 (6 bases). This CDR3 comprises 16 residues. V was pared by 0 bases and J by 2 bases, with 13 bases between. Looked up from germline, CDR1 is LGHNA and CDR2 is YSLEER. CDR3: CASSQDRRGMQETQYF. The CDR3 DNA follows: TGCGCCAGCAGCCAAGATCGGCGGGGAATGCAAGAGACCCAGTACTTC.

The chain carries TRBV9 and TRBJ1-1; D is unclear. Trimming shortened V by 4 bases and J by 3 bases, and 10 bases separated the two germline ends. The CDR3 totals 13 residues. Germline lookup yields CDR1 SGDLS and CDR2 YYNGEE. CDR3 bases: TGTGCCAGCAGCATACAATTAGACACTGAAGCTTTCTTT. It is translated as CASSIQLDTEAFF.

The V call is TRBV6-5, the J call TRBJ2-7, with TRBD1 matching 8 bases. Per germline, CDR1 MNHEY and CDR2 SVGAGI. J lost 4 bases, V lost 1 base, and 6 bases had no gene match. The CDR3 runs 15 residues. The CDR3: CASSYFQGAMYEQYF. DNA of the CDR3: TGTGCCAGCAGTTACTTTCAGGGGGCAATGTACGAGCAGTACTTC.

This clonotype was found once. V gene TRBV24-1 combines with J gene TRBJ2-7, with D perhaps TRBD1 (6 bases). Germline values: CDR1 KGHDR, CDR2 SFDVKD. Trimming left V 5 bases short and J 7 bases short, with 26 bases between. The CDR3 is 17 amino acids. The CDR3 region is CATSAAVAGRGNNEQYF. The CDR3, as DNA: TGTGCCACCAGTGCCGCGGTGGCGGGCAGGGGTAACAATGAGCAGTACTTC.

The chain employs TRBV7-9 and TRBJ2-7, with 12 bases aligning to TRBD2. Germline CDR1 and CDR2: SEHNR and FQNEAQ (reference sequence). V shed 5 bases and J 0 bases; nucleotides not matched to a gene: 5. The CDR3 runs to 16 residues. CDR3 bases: TGTGCCAGCAGCCCCGGACTAGCGGGATTCTCCTACGAGCAGTACTTC. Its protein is CASSPGLAGFSYEQYF.